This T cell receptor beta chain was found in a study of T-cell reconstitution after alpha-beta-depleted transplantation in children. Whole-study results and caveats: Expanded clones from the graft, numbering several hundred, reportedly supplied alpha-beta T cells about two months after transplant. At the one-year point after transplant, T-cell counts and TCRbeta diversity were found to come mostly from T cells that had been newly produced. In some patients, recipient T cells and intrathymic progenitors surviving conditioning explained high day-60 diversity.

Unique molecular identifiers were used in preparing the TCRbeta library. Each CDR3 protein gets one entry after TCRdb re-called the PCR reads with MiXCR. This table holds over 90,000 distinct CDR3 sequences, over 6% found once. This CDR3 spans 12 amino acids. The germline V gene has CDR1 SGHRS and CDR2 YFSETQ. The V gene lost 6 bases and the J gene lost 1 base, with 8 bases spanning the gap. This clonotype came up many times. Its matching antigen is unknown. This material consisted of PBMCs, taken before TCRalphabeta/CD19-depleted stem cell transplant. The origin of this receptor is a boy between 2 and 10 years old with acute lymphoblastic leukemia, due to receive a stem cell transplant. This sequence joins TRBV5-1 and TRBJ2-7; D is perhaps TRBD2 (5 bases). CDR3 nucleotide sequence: TGCGCCAGCACCGGGGATTCCTACGAGCAGTACTTC. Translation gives CASTGDSYEQYF.